The 2 T cell receptor beta chains presented below share a single source sample, sequenced in a study of response to subunit inactivated influenza vaccine. TCRdb reanalysed the RT-PCR reads using MiXCR and keeps one entry per CDR3 protein. The data show hundreds of thousands of distinct CDR3 sequences, with about 15% seen just once and less than 9% held by the top ten. The material was PBMCs from blood, obtained 14 to 15 days before vaccination. These receptors were collected from a man in his fifties or sixties who received an inactivated influenza vaccine.

The V and J genes are TRBV6-2 or TRBV6-3 and TRBJ1-5, with TRBD1 matching over 7 bases. The germline CDR1 and CDR2 sequences are MNHEY and SVGEGT. After removal of 2 bases from V and 4 bases from J, the junction contained 11 bases not matched to a gene. The CDR3 is 17 amino acids. The CDR3 sequence is CASSYRDRVRENQPQHF. CDR3 DNA sequence: TGTGCCAGCAGTTACCGAGACAGGGTGAGGGAGAATCAGCCCCAGCATTTT.

There are a few counts of this clonotype. The chain is built from TRBV6-1 and TRBJ2-5; the match to TRBD1 covers 9 bases. The CDR3 has 16 residues. V lost 4 bases to trimming and J lost 0 bases; unmatched junction nucleotides: 6. Germline V gene lookup returns CDR1 MNHNS and CDR2 SASEGT. The CDR3: CASSVGGTGYQETQYF. CDR3 sequence (DNA): TGTGCCAGCAGTGTCGGCGGGACAGGGTACCAAGAGACCCAGTACTTC.